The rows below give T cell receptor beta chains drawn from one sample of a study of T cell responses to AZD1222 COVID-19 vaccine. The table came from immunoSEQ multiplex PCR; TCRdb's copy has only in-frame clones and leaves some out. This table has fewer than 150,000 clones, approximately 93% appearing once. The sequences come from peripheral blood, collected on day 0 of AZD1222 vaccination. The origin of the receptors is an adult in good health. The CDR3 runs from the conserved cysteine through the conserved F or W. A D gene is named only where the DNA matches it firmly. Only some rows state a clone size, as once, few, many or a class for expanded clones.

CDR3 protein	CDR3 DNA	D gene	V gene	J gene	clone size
CASSQEGFGTSGTDTQYF	TGTGCCAGCAGCCAAGAGGGTTTCGGGACTAGCGGTACAGATACGCAGTATTTT	TRBD2	TRBV4-2	TRBJ2-3	NA
CASSLSERDGYTF	TGTGCCAGCAGTTTATCGGAAAGGGATGGCTACACCTTC	NA	TRBV27	TRBJ1-2	NA
CASSREGVETEAFF	TGTGCCAGCAGCCGCGAAGGGGTTGAGACTGAAGCTTTCTTT	NA	TRBV3-1/TRBV3-2	TRBJ1-1	NA
CASSQVRQGNTIYF	TGCGCCAGCAGCCAAGTGCGACAGGGAAACACCATATATTTT	NA	TRBV4-1	TRBJ1-3	NA
CTSSRGKGRACTEAFF	TGCACCAGCAGCCGCGGAAAGGGGAGGGCTTGCACTGAAGCTTTCTTT	NA	TRBV1	TRBJ1-1	NA
CSAYPQGEHTEAFF	TGCAGCGCTTACCCGCAGGGCGAGCACACTGAAGCTTTCTTT	NA	TRBV29-1	TRBJ1-1	NA
CASSAGGYGYTF	TGTGCCAGTAGTGCAGGGGGCTATGGCTACACCTTC	TRBD1	TRBV19	TRBJ1-2	NA
CASSQGDTHTGELFF	TGCGCCAGCAGCCAAGGGGACACCCACACCGGGGAGCTGTTTTTT	NA	TRBV4-1	TRBJ2-2	NA
CASSQGYGYTF	TGTGCCAGCAGCCAGGGCTATGGCTACACCTTC	NA	TRBV3-1/TRBV3-2	TRBJ1-2	NA
CASSKLGLQGRTNEKLFF	TGCGCCAGCAGCAAGTTGGGACTACAGGGCCGGACTAATGAAAAACTGTTTTTT	NA	TRBV4-1	TRBJ1-4	NA
CASSSIQGTGDTQYF	TGTGCCAGTAGTAGCATACAGGGGACGGGAGATACGCAGTATTTT	TRBD1	TRBV19	TRBJ2-3	NA
CASSQYRVATGNTIYF	TGTGCCAGCAGTCAATACAGGGTAGCGACTGGAAACACCATATATTTT	NA	TRBV28	TRBJ1-3	NA
CASSYKGIGNTIYF	TGTGCCAGCAGCTATAAGGGGATTGGAAACACCATATATTTT	NA	TRBV7-2	TRBJ1-3	few
CASSLAGPQMGQYF	TGCGCCAGCAGCTTGGCCGGGCCCCAAATGGGCCAGTACTTC	NA	TRBV5-1	TRBJ2-5	few
CAWSPLGGHTEKLFF	TGTGCCTGGAGTCCCTTGGGGGGCCATACGGAAAAACTGTTTTTT	NA	TRBV30	TRBJ1-4	NA
CASKQGRGTEAFF	TGTGCCAGCAAACAGGGGAGAGGCACTGAAGCTTTCTTT	TRBD1	TRBV27	TRBJ1-1	NA
CASSFSDPSIYF	TGTGCCAGCAGTTTTTCGGACCCCAGCATATATTTT	NA	TRBV12-3/TRBV12-4	TRBJ1-3	NA
CASSPPGLAGQETQYF	TGTGCCAGCAGCCCGCCGGGACTAGCGGGGCAAGAGACCCAGTACTTC	TRBD2	TRBV7-2	TRBJ2-5	NA
CASRPTGAYNSPLHF	TGTGCCAGTAGACCGACAGGGGCTTATAATTCACCCCTCCACTTT	TRBD1	TRBV19	TRBJ1-6	NA
CASSHSAGGSYEQYF	TGTGCCAGCAGCCATTCCGCAGGGGGATCCTACGAGCAGTACTTC	TRBD1	TRBV4-2	TRBJ2-7	NA
CASSRDGADTEAFF	TGTGCCAGTAGTAGGGACGGAGCGGACACTGAAGCTTTCTTT	NA	TRBV19	TRBJ1-1	NA
CASSLDRVYNEQFF	TGCGCCAGCAGCTTGGACAGGGTCTACAATGAGCAGTTCTTC	NA	TRBV5-1	TRBJ2-1	once
CASTPDNYEQYF	TGTGCCAGCACCCCCGACAACTACGAGCAGTACTTC	NA	TRBV2	TRBJ2-7	NA
CASSFARAFGQPQHF	TGTGCCAGCAGCTTTGCCAGGGCCTTTGGTCAGCCCCAGCATTTT	NA	TRBV7-2	TRBJ1-5	NA
CASSAGGTGPNQPQHF	TGTGCCAGCAGTGCGGGGGGGACAGGGCCCAATCAGCCCCAGCATTTT	TRBD1	TRBV6-1	TRBJ1-5	medium-sized
CASFRDREQETQYF	TGTGCCAGCTTCCGGGACAGGGAGCAAGAGACCCAGTACTTC	TRBD1	TRBV2	TRBJ2-5	NA
CASSFEMNTEAFF	TGCGCCAGCAGCTTCGAGATGAACACTGAAGCTTTCTTT	NA	TRBV5-1	TRBJ1-1	few
CASRSLGQPTGELFF	TGCGCCAGCAGGAGTCTGGGACAGCCCACCGGGGAGCTGTTTTTT	TRBD1	TRBV5-1	TRBJ2-2	NA
CASSDRDSEQFF	TGTGCCAGCAGTGATCGCGATAGTGAGCAGTTCTTC	NA	TRBV25-1	TRBJ2-1	NA
CASSQPGPIFF	TGTGCCAGCTCACAGCCGGGACCTATCTTCTTC	NA	TRBV18	TRBJ2-7	NA
CASSPGQGEGYGYTF	TGTGCCAGCAGTCCTGGACAGGGTGAGGGCTATGGCTACACCTTC	TRBD1	TRBV6-5	TRBJ1-2	few
CASSTTESGNTIYF	TGTGCCAGCTCTACGACAGAGTCTGGAAACACCATATATTTT	NA	TRBV18	TRBJ1-3	NA
CASSLTGTASNYGYTF	TGTGCCAGCAGTCTTACTGGGACAGCAAGTAACTATGGCTACACCTTC	TRBD1	TRBV27	TRBJ1-2	NA
CASSGTRQGLNSPLHF	TGTGCCAGCAGCGGGACTAGACAGGGTCTCAATTCACCCCTCCACTTT	TRBD1	TRBV16	TRBJ1-6	few
CASSSFGGTIGGYTF	TGTGCCAGTAGTTCTTTTGGGGGTACCATCGGAGGCTACACCTTC	NA	TRBV19	TRBJ1-2	NA
CASSPLTYNSPLHF	TGTGCCAGCAGCCCACTGACATATAATTCACCCCTCCACTTT	NA	TRBV9	TRBJ1-6	NA
CASSQGVATSYEQYF	TGCGCCAGCAGCCAAGGAGTAGCGACGTCCTACGAGCAGTACTTC	NA	TRBV4-1	TRBJ2-7	NA
CASSVGGNSGNTIYF	TGTGCCAGCAGCGTAGGGGGGAACTCTGGAAACACCATATATTTT	NA	TRBV9	TRBJ1-3	NA
CASTRLDVGELFF	TGTGCCAGCACTAGACTAGACGTCGGGGAGCTGTTTTTT	NA	TRBV5-4	TRBJ2-2	NA
CASSLRGTVSNQPQHF	TGTGCCAGTAGCTTAAGAGGGACAGTTAGCAATCAGCCCCAGCATTTT	TRBD1	TRBV19	TRBJ1-5	NA
CASSNQGDSIYEQYF	TGTGCCAGCTCCAACCAAGGGGACAGCATTTACGAGCAGTACTTC	TRBD1	TRBV18	TRBJ2-7	NA
CASSTGTGSAGEQYF	TGTGCCAGTAGTACAGGGACAGGGAGTGCTGGCGAGCAGTACTTC	TRBD1	TRBV19	TRBJ2-7	NA
CASSYLRDYGYTF	TGTGCCAGCAGTTACCTGCGGGACTATGGCTACACCTTC	NA	TRBV6-2/TRBV6-3	TRBJ1-2	NA
CASSSQTNTEAFF	TGCGCCAGCAGCTCACAGACGAACACTGAAGCTTTCTTT	NA	TRBV5-1	TRBJ1-1	once
CASSPSQRGGRNEQFF	TGCGCCAGCAGCCCCAGCCAGCGGGGGGGCCGAAATGAGCAGTTCTTC	TRBD2	TRBV4-1	TRBJ2-1	NA
CASSLRGQPQHF	TGTGCCAGCAGCTTGAGGGGGCAGCCCCAGCATTTT	NA	TRBV5-6	TRBJ1-5	NA
CASSLVTLDRRPNTEAFF	TGTGCCAGCAGCTTAGTGACGCTGGACAGGAGACCTAACACTGAAGCTTTCTTT	TRBD1	TRBV7-9	TRBJ1-1	once
CASSARIPGEAEAFF	TGTGCCAGCAGCGCCCGGATCCCGGGGGAAGCTGAAGCTTTCTTT	NA	TRBV7-9	TRBJ1-1	NA
CASRAPGQGNQPQHF	TGCGCCAGCAGGGCCCCGGGACAGGGCAATCAGCCCCAGCATTTT	TRBD1	TRBV23-1	TRBJ1-5	NA